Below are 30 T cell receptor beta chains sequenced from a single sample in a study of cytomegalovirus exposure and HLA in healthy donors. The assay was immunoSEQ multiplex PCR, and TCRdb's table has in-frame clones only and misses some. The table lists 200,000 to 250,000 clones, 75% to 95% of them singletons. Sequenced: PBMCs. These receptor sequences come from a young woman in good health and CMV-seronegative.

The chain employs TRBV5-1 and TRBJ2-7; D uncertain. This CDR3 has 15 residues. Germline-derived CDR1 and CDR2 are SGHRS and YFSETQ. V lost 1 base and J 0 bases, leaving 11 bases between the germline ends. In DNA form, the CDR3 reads TGCGCCAGCAGCTTGTTGGGCTCCAGCTCCTACGAGCAGTACTTC. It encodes CASSLLGSSSYEQYF.

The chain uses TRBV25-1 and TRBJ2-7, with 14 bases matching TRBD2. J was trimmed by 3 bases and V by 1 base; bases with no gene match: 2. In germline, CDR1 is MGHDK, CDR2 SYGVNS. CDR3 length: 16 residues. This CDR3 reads CASSESGLAGVYEQYF. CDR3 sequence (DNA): TGTGCCAGCAGTGAATCGGGACTAGCGGGAGTCTACGAGCAGTACTTC.

CDR3: CASSPRHKPGANVLTF. The CDR3 coding sequence is TGTGCCAGCAGCCCTCGACATAAACCCGGGGCCAACGTCCTGACTTTC. V gene TRBV7-3 combines with J gene TRBJ2-6; D remains ambiguous. Germline values: CDR1 SGHTA, CDR2 FQGTGA. Trimming removed 5 bases from V and 4 bases from J, with 15 bases in between. The CDR3 is 16 residues long.

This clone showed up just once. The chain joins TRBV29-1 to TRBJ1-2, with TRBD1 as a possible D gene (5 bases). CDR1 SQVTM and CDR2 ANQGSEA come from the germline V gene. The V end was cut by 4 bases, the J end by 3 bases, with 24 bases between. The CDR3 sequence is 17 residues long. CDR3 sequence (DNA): TGCAGCGTTGGGGGGGTAGAGGGCGAGTATAGGGACTATGGCTACACCTTC. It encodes CSVGGVEGEYRDYGYTF.

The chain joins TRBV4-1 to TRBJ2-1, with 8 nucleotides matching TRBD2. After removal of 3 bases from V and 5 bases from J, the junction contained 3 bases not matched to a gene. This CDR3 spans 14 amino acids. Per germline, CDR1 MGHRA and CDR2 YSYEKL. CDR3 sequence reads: CASSQIAGHNEQFF. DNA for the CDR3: TGCGCCAGCAGCCAGATAGCGGGGCACAATGAGCAGTTCTTC.

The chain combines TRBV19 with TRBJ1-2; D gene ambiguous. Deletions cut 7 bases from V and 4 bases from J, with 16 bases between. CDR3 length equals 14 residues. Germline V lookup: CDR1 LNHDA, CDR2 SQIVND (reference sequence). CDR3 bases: TGTGCCAGTACCCCATGGGCCAGACGCTATGGCTACACCTTC. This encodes CASTPWARRYGYTF.

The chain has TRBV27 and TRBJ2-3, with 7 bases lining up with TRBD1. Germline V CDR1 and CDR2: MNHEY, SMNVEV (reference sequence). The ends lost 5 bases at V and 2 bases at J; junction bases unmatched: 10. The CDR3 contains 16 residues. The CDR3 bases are TGTGCCAGCAGTCCCAGACAGGGTCTGTTCACAGATACGCAGTATTTT. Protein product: CASSPRQGLFTDTQYF.

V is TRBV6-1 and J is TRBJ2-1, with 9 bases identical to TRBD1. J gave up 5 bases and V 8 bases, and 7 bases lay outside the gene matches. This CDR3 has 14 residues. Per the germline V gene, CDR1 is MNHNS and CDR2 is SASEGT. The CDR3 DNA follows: TGTGCCAGCCACTCGGGACAGGGCCACAATGAGCAGTTCTTC. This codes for CASHSGQGHNEQFF.

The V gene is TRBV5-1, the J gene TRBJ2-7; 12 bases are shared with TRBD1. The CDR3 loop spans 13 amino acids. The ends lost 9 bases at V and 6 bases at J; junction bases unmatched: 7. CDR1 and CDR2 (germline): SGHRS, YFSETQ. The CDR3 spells CAKSPGQGAEQYF. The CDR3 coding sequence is TGCGCCAAGTCACCGGGACAGGGGGCCGAGCAGTACTTC.

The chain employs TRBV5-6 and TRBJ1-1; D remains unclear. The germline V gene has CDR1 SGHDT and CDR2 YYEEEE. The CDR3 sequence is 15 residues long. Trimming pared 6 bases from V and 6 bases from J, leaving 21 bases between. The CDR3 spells CASTSQAHLVSEAFF. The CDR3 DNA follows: TGTGCCAGCACCTCCCAGGCCCATCTGGTCTCTGAAGCTTTCTTT.

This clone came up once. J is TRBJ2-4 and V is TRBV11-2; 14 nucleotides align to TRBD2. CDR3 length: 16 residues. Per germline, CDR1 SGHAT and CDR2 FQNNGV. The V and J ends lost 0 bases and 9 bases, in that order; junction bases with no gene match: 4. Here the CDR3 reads CASSLEGGLAGVIQYF. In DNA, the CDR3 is TGTGCCAGCAGCTTAGAGGGGGGACTAGCGGGAGTCATTCAGTACTTC.

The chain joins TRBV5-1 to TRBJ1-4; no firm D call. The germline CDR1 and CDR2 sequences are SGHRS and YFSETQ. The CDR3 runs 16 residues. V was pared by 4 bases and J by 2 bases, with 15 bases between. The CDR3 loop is CASSRERVATNEKLFF. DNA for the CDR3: TGCGCCAGCAGCCGCGAGCGGGTGGCGACTAATGAAAAACTGTTTTTT. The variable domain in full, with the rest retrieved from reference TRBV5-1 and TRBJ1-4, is KAGVTQTPRYLIKTRGQQVTLSCSPISGHRSVSWYQQTPGQGLQFLFEYFSETQRNKGNFPGRFSGRQFSNSRSEMNVSTLELGDSALYLCASSRERVATNEKLFFGSGTQLSVL.

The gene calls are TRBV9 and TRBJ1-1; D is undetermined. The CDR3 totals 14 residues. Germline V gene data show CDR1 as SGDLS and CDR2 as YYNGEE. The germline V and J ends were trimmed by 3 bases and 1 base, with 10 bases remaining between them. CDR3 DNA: TGTGCCAGCAGCGCGGAGCCGGGGAACACTGAAGCTTTCTTT. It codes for CASSAEPGNTEAFF.

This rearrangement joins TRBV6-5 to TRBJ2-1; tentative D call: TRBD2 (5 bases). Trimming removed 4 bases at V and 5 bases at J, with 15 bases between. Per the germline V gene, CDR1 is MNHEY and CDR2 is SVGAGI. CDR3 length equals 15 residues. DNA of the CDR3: TGTGCCAGCAGTTTCTATCCAGAGGGCAACAATGAGCAGTTCTTC. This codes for CASSFYPEGNNEQFF.

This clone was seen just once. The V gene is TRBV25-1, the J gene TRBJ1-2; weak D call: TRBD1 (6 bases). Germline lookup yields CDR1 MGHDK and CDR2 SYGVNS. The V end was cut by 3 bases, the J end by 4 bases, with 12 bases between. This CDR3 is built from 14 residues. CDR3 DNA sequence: TGTGCCAGCAGTGAGCCAGGGGAGAGCTATGGCTACACCTTC. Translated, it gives CASSEPGESYGYTF.

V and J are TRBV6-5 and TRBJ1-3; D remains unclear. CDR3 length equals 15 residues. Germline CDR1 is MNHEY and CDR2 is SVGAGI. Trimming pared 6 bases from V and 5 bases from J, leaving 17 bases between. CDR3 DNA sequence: TGTGCCAGCAGCAGAGGGCCGGGGATTCGAAACACCATATATTTT. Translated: CASSRGPGIRNTIYF.

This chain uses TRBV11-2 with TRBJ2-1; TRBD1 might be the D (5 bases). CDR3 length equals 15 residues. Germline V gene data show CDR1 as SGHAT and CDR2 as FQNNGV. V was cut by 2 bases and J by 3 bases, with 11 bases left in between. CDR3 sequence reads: CASSLRGPDYNEQFF. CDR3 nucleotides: TGTGCCAGCAGCTTAAGGGGTCCTGACTACAATGAGCAGTTCTTC.

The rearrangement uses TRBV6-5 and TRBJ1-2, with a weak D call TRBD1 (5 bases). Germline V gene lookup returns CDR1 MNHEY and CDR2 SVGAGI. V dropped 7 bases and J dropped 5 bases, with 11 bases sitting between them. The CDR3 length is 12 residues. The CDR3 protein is CASTKEGYGYTF. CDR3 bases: TGTGCCAGCACCAAGGAGGGGTATGGCTACACCTTC.

The CDR3 DNA follows: TGTGCCAGCATGCCTATCAGGCCTAACTACGAGCAGTACTTC. Protein product: CASMPIRPNYEQYF. The chain couples TRBV28 to TRBJ2-7; D gene ambiguous. CDR3 size: 14 residues. Per germline, CDR1 MDHEN and CDR2 SYDVKM. Trimming pared 7 bases from V and 3 bases from J, leaving 16 bases between. Looking up the rest from reference TRBV28 and TRBJ2-7 gives the full variable domain: DVKVTQSSRYLVKRTGEKVFLECVQDMDHENMFWYRQDPGLGLRLIYFSYDVKMKEKGDIPEGYSVSREKKERFSLILESASTNQTSMYLCASMPIRPNYEQYFGPGTRLTVT.

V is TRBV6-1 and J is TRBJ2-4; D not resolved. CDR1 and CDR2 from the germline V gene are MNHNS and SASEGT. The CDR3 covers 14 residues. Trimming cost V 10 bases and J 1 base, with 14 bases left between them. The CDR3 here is CAIRPKEAKNIQYF. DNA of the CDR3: TGTGCCATCCGCCCCAAGGAGGCCAAAAACATTCAGTACTTC.

CDR3 residues: CASSRGGVDGYTF. CDR3 DNA: TGTGCCAGCAGCAGAGGGGGAGTGGATGGCTACACCTTC. The gene calls are TRBV7-6 and TRBJ1-2, with D perhaps TRBD1 (6 bases). The V gene lost 5 bases and the J gene lost 6 bases, with 13 bases spanning the gap. Germline CDR1 SGHVS, CDR2 FNYEAQ. This CDR3 has 13 amino acids.

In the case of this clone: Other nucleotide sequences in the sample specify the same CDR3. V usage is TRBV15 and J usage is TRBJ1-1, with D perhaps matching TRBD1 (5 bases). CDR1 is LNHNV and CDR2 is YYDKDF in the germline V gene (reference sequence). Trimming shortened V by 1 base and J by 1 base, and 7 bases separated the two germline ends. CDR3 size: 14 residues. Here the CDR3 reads CATSRVGGNTEAFF. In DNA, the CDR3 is TGTGCCACCAGCAGAGTGGGGGGGAACACTGAAGCTTTCTTT.

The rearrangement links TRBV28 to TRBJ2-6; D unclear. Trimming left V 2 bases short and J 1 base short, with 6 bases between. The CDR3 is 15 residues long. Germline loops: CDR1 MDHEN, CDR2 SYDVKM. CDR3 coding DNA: TGTGCCAGCAGTTTACTGTTATCTGGGGCCAACGTCCTGACTTTC. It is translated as CASSLLLSGANVLTF.

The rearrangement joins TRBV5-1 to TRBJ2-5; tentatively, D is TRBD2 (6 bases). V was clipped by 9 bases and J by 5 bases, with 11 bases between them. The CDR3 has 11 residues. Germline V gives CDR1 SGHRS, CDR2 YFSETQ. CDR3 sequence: CATKEGETQYF. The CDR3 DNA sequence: TGCGCCACCAAGGAGGGGGAGACCCAGTACTTC.

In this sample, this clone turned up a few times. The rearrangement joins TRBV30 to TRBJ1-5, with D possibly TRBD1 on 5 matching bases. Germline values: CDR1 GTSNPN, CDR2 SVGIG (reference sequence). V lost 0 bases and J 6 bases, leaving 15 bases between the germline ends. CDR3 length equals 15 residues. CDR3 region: CAWSVGGGESQPQHF. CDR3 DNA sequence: TGTGCCTGGAGTGTAGGCGGAGGGGAAAGTCAGCCCCAGCATTTT.

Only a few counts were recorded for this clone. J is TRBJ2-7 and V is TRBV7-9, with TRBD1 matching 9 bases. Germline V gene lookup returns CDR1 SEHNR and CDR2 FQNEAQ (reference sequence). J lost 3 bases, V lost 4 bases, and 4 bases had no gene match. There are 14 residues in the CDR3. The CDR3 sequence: CASSSTGGNYEQYF. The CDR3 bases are TGTGCCAGCAGCTCCACAGGGGGCAACTACGAGCAGTACTTC.

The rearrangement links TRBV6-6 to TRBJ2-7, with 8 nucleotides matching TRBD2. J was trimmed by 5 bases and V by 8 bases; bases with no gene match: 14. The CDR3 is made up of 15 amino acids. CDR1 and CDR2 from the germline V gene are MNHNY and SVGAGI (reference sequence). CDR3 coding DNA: TGTGCCAGCCGCGGTAGCGGGACCCTGGCCCACGAGCAGTACTTC. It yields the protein CASRGSGTLAHEQYF.

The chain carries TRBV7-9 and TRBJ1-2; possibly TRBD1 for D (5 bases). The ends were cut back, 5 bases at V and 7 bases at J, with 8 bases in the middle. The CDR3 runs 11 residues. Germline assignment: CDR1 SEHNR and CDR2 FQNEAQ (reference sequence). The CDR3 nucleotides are TGTGCCAGCAGCCGCGGGGCTGGCTACACCTTC. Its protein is CASSRGAGYTF. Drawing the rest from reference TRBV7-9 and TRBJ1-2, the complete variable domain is DTGVSQNPRHKITKRGQNVTFRCDPISEHNRLYWYRQTLGQGPEFLTYFQNEAQLEKSRLLSDRFSAERPKGSFSTLEIQRTEQGDSAMYLCASSRGAGYTFGSGTRLTVV.

The CDR3 protein is CASSPVRGKPYEQYF. The DNA for the CDR3 is TGTGCCAGCAGCCCTGTAAGGGGCAAGCCCTACGAGCAGTACTTC. The chain is built from TRBV7-8 and TRBJ2-7; D perhaps matches TRBD1 (5 bases). CDR1 is SGHVS and CDR2 is FQNEAQ in the germline V gene. CDR3 length: 15 amino acids. The germline V and J ends were trimmed by 5 bases and 2 bases, with 16 bases remaining between them.

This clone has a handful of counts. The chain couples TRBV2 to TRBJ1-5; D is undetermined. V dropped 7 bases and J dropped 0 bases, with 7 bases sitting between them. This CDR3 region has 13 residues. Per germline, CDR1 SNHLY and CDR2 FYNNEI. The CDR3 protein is CASNRYSNQPQHF. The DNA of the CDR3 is TGTGCCAGCAACCGGTATAGCAATCAGCCCCAGCATTTT.